At least ten counts were recorded for the clone carrying this T cell receptor (beta chain). The record originates from a study of Graves' ophthalmopathy and Graves' hyperthyroidism. The CDR3 consists of 14 residues. Germline V gives CDR1 MDHEN, CDR2 SYDVKM. Trimming removed 6 bases at V and 3 bases at J, with 12 bases between. The PBMCs used were ones drawn from 7.5 to 10 ml of fresh peripheral blood. Amplification of TCR beta CDR3 regions used RNA transcripts. HTBI-primed first-round RT-PCR preceded second-round multiplex PCR. TCRdb reanalysed the multiplex PCR reads using MiXCR and keeps one entry per CDR3 protein. The data hold some 400,000 distinct CDR3 sequences, with about 17% observed a single time.

V and J are TRBV28 and TRBJ1-5; D remains unclear. The specimen sequenced was peripheral blood. The receptor was derived from a woman aged 18-29 years with Graves' ophthalmopathy. CDR3 coding DNA: TGTGCCAGCAGATCAAAGGGCGCCAATCAGCCCCAGCATTTT. Translating it yields CASRSKGANQPQHF.